This record concerns one T cell receptor (beta chain) sequence. The antigen is unknown. This sample is part of a study of a mutant IDH1 vaccine in newly diagnosed glioma. Turning to the study itself: Treated patients had a mean age of around 40 years and a sex split that was roughly 60% male and 37.5% female. Those enrolled had earlier been treated with radiotherapy, temozolomide, or both, mostly both. Study findings and constraints: With respect to changes in top peripheral T cell clonotypes, pseudoprogression seemed unrelated.

This CDR3 comprises 14 residues. Trimming left V 1 base short and J 4 bases short, with 11 bases between. Germline V lookup: CDR1 SEHNR, CDR2 FQNEAQ (reference sequence). This sample's time point: baseline, week 1 (first vaccination visit). Treatment here: pre-vaccination baseline after standard-of-care therapy. Each astrocytoma in the donors was new, WHO grade 3 or 4, IDH1-mutant and ATRX-lost. The table came from immunoSEQ multiplex PCR; TCRdb's copy has only in-frame clones and leaves some out. This sample has about 92,000 clones, with around three quarters found just once. The sequence was collected from a middle-aged man with glioma. The material was PBMCs, obtained from a glioma patient treated with radiotherapy, temozolomide or both. This chain links TRBV7-9 with TRBJ2-7; possibly TRBD1 for D (5 bases). Written as DNA, the CDR3 is TGTGCCAGCAGCTTAGAGGGGAACCGATACGAGCAGTACTTC. As protein: CASSLEGNRYEQYF.